This TCR beta chain was observed in a study of T cell responses to AZD1222 COVID-19 vaccine. With respect to this clone: Antigen unknown.

Study-wide results and caveats: Vaccine-related CD4 TCRs covered spike, predominating at 160-218 and 743-854. There were repertoire samples only from the period after the peak T cell response. Just a handful of AZD1222 recipients tested seropositive at baseline. Clonal diversity may have been underestimated, and the donors were mostly white British, with more females than males.

The method was immunoSEQ multiplex PCR; TCRdb's version includes in-frame clones alone and lacks a portion of them. The profile covers 34,000 or so clones, with about 89% appearing a single time and 5.5% to 7% taken by the ten largest. The receptor's source is an adult in good health. Source: peripheral blood, taken on day 0 of AZD1222 vaccination.

Here the CDR3 DNA reads TGTGCCAGTAGCGGCAGGGGGCTCTACGAGCAGTACTTC. This codes for CASSGRGLYEQYF. V is TRBV19 and J is TRBJ2-7, with 8 bases fitting TRBD1. This CDR3 has 13 amino acids. Germline values: CDR1 LNHDA, CDR2 SQIVND (reference sequence). V shed 6 bases and J 3 bases; nucleotides not matched to a gene: 4.